This TCR beta chain is from a study of blood T cell repertoires in COVID-19. As for the study in general: T cells, B-cell-depleted T cells, or PBMCs provided the cDNA or gDNA that served as material.

Sequencing was performed with immunoSEQ multiplex PCR; in TCRdb, only in-frame clones are kept and a portion is missing. The sample holds about 280,000 clones; 80% to 85% are singletons and the top ten take 5%. Assignments of participants to cohorts depended upon their own reported clinical history. The CDR3 runs to 14 residues. V shed 4 bases, J shed 10 bases, and the junction held 9 bases outside the gene matches. In germline, CDR1 is SGHVS, CDR2 FQNEAQ. The chain has TRBV7-8 and TRBJ2-1; 8 nucleotides match TRBD2. The sequence was collected from a man in his forties who had been exposed to COVID-19. Sequencing input: PBMCs or T cells enriched from blood (not recorded which). CDR3 in amino acids: CASSSLAQRGEQFF. CDR3 nucleotide sequence: TGTGCCAGCAGCTCCCTCGCTCAGCGGGGGGAGCAGTTCTTC.